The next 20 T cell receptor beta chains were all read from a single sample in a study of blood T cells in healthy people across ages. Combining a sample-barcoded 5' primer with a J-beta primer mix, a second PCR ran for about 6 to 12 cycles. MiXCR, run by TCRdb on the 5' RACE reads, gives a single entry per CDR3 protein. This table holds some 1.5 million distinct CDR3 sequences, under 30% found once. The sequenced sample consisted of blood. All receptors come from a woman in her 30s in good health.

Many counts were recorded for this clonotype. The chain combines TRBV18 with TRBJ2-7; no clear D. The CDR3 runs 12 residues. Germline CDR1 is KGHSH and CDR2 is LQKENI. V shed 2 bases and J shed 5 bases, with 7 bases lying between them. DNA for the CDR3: TGTGCCAGCTCACCAGAGTACAACGAGCAGTACTTC. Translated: CASSPEYNEQYF. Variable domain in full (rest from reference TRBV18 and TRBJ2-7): NAGVMQNPRHLVRRRGQEARLRCSPMKGHSHVYWYRQLPEEGLKFMVYLQKENIIDESGMPKERFSAEFPKEGPSILRIQQVVRGDSAAYFCASSPEYNEQYFGPGTRLTVT.

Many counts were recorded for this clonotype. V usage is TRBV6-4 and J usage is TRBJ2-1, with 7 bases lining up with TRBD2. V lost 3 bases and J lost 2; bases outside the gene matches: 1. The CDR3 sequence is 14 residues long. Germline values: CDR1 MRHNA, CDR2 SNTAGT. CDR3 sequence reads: CASSEGGTYNEQFF. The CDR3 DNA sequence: TGTGCCAGCAGTGAGGGGGGGACCTACAATGAGCAGTTCTTC.

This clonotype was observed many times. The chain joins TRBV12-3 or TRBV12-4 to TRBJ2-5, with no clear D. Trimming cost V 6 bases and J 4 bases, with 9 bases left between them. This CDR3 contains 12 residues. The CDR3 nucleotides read TGTGCCAGCAGCTTAAAGCGAGAGACCCAGTACTTC. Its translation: CASSLKRETQYF.

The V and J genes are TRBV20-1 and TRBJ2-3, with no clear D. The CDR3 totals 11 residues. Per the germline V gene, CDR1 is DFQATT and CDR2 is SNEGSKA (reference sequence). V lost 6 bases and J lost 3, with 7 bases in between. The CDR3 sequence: CSAGYTDTQYF. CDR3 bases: TGCAGTGCCGGGTATACAGATACGCAGTATTTT.

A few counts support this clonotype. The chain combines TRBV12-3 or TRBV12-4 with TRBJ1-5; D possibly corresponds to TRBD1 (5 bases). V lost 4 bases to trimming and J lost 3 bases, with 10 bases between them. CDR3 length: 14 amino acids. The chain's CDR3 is CASSSGGVNQPQHF. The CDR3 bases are TGTGCCAGCAGTTCGGGGGGGGTCAATCAGCCCCAGCATTTT.

The chain's CDR3 is CASSWTSITDTQYF. CDR3 nucleotide sequence: TGTGCCAGCAGCTGGACTAGCATTACAGATACGCAGTATTTT. V is TRBV7-2 and J is TRBJ2-3; 8 nucleotides align to TRBD2. Germline V gene lookup returns CDR1 SGHTA and CDR2 FQGNSA. The junction had 3 bases not matched to a gene; V was cut back by 4 bases and J by 3 bases. This CDR3 is 14 amino acids long. Looking up the rest from reference TRBV7-2 and TRBJ2-3 gives the full variable domain: GAGVSQSPSNKVTEKGKDVELRCDPISGHTALYWYRQSLGQGLEFLIYFQGNSAPDKSGLPSDRFSAERTGGSVSTLTIQRTQQEDSAVYLCASSWTSITDTQYFGPGTRLTVL.

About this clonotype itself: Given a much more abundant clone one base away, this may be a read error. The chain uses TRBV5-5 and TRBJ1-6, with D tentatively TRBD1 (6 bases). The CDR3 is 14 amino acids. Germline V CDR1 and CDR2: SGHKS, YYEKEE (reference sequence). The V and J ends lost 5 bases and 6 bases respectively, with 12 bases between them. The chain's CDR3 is CASSSGTSNSPLHF. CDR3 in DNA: TGTGCCAGCAGTTCCGGGACAAGTAATTCACCCCTCCACTTT.

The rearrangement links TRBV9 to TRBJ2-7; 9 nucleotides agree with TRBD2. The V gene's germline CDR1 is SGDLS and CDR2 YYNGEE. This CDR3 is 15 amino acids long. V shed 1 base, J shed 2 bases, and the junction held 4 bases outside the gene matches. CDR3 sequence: CASSVSSGGPYEQYF. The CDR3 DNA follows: TGTGCCAGCAGCGTATCCAGCGGGGGGCCCTACGAGCAGTACTTC. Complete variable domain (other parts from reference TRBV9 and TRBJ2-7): DSGVTQTPKHLITATGQRVTLRCSPRSGDLSVYWYQQSLDQGLQFLIQYYNGEERAKGNILERFSAQQFPDLHSELNLSSLELGDSALYFCASSVSSGGPYEQYFGPGTRLTVT.

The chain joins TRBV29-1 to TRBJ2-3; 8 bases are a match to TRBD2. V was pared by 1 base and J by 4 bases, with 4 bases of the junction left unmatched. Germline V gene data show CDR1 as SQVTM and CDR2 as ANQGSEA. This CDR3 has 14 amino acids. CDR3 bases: TGCAGCGTTGAAGTAGCGGGGAGTTCAGATACGCAGTATTTT. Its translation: CSVEVAGSSDTQYF.

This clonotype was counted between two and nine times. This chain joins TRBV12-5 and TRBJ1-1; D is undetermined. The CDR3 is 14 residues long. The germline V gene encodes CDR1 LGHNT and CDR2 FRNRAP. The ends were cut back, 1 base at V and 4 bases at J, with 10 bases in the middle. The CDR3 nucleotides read TGTGCTAGTGGTTTGGCGGTAGTTGGCACTGAAGCTTTCTTT. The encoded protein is CASGLAVVGTEAFF.

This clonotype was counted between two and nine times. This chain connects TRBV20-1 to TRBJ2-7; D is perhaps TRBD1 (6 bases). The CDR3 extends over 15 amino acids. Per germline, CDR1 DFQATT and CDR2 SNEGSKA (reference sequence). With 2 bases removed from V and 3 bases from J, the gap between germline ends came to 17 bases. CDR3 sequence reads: CSARSPGVLGYEQYF. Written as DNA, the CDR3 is TGCAGTGCTAGATCCCCAGGGGTTTTGGGCTACGAGCAGTACTTC.

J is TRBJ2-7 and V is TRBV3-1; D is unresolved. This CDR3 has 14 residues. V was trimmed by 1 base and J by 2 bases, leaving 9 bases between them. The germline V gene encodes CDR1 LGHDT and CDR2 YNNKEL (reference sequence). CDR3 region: CASSQAGPPYEQYF. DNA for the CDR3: TGTGCCAGCAGCCAAGCCGGGCCTCCCTACGAGCAGTACTTC.

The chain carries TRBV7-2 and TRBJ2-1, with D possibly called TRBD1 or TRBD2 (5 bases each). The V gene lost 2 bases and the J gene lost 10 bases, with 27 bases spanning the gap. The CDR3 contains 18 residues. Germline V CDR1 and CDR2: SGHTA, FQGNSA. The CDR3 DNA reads TGTGCCAGCAGCTTAAGCTTCTCCGGGACCGCTCGCCCCTCGGAGCAGTTCTTC. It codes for CASSLSFSGTARPSEQFF.

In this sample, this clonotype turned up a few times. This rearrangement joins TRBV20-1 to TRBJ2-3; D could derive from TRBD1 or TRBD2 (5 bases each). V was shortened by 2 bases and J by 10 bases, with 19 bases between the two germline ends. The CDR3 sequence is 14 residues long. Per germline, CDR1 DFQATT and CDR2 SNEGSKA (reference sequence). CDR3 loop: CSARLWGGRAAQYF. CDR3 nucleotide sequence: TGCAGTGCTAGACTGTGGGGCGGGCGGGCTGCGCAGTATTTT.

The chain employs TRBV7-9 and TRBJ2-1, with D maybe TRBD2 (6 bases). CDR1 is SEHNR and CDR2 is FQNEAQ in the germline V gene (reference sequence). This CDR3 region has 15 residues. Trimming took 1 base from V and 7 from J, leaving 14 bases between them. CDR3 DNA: TGTGCCAGCAGCTTAGATCCGGGAGTAAGGAATGAGCAGTTCTTC. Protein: CASSLDPGVRNEQFF.

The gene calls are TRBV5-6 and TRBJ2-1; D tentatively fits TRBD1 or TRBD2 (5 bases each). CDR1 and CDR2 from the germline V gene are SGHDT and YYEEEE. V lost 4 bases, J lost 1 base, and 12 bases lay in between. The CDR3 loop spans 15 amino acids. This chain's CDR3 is CASSPGRGSYNEQFF. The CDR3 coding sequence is TGTGCCAGCAGCCCGGGACGGGGATCCTACAATGAGCAGTTCTTC.

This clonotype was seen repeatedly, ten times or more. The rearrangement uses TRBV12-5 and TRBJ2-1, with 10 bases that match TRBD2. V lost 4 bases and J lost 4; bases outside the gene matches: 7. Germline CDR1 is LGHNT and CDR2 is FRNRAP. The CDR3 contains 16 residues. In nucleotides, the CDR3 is TGTGCTAGTGGTTGGGGGGGACTAGCGACGTACAATGAGCAGTTCTTC. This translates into CASGWGGLATYNEQFF.

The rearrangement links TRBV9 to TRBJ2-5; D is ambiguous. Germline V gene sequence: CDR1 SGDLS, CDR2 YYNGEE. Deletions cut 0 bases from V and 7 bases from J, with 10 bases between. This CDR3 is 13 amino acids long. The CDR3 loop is CASSVAVDGTQYF. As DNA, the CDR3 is TGTGCCAGCAGCGTAGCAGTGGATGGGACCCAGTACTTC.

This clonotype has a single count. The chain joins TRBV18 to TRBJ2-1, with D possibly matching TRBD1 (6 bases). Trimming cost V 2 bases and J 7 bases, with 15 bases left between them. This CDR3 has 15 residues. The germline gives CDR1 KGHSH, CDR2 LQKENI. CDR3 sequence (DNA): TGTGCCAGCTCACCAACGAGGGGGTCACGGAATGAGCAGTTCTTC. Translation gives CASSPTRGSRNEQFF.

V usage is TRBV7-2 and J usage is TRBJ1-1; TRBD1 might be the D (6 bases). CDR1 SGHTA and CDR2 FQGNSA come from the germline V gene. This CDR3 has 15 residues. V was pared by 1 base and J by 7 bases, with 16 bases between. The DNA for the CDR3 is TGTGCCAGCAGCTTAGTCAGGGGACGGTCTGGTGAAGCTTTCTTT. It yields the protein CASSLVRGRSGEAFF.